Listed here is a single TCR beta chain. Antigen specificity is unknown. The data originate from a study of identical twins. Trimming shortened V by 4 bases and J by 0 bases, and 13 bases separated the two germline ends. Germline values: CDR1 SNHLY, CDR2 FYNNEI. The CDR3 is made up of 16 amino acids. TCRdb reprocessed the 5' RACE reads with MiXCR, giving one entry per CDR3 protein. This table has hundreds of thousands of distinct CDR3 sequences, around 8.3% appearing once. Study observations and caveats: Beta clonotypes that were abundant in cord blood contained fewer insertions, a pattern absent from memory repertoires. Interpretation of the results relied on cross-sectional statistical analysis and not on following the same donors.

This sample was also put to use in a study of yellow fever vaccine responses in identical twins.

The chain combines TRBV2 with TRBJ1-5, with D tentatively TRBD1 (6 bases). This receptor was taken from a woman between 18 and 29 years old in good health. Sequencing was performed on PBMCs. The CDR3 reads CASSVEGVFSNQPQHF. The CDR3 DNA follows: TGTGCCAGCAGTGTTGAGGGGGTCTTTAGCAATCAGCCCCAGCATTTT.